This paragraph reports one TCR beta chain. What it binds is unknown. The sample belongs to a study of OX40 agonist ivuxolimab in advanced cancers. Study-level information: Patients took ivuxolimab, an agonistic anti-OX40 (CD134) antibody.

Study-level results: CD4+ and CD8+ blood T cells expanded clonally by week 6 at 0.1 to 3.0 mg/kg.

The V gene lost 9 bases and the J gene lost 2 bases, with 12 bases spanning the gap. The CDR3 is 13 amino acids. The germline V gene has CDR1 LNHDA and CDR2 SQIVND (reference sequence). The assay was immunoSEQ multiplex PCR, and TCRdb's table has in-frame clones only and misses some. The data contain 50,000 or so clones, approximately 80% of them singletons. The J gene is TRBJ2-3, the V gene TRBV19; a weak D match, TRBD2 (6 bases). The starting material was CD4+ or CD8+ T cells sorted from blood, obtained in a trial of the OX40 agonist ivuxolimab. The TCR sequence derives from an adult with an advanced solid tumor such as melanoma, head and neck, liver or kidney cancer. Here the CDR3 reads CASGGALTDTQYF. The CDR3 DNA reads TGTGCCAGCGGGGGTGCTCTCACAGATACGCAGTATTTT. The full variable domain, in which reference TRBV19 and TRBJ2-3 provide the parts outside the CDR3, is DGGITQSPKYLFRKEGQNVTLSCEQNLNHDAMYWYRQDPGQGLRLIYYSQIVNDFQKGDIAEGYSVSREKKESFPLTVTSAQKNPTAFYLCASGGALTDTQYFGPGTRLTVL.